This T cell receptor (beta chain) was identified in a study of blood T cells in healthy people across ages. Study results and limitations: Diversity of TCR beta correlated strongly with naive T cell percentage. Naive and antigen-experienced cells were not separated, limiting conclusive comparison.

This clonotype has at least ten counts. What it binds is not known. One junction end disagrees with the germline gene, perhaps due to a read error. Aged roughly 6 to 95, donors were systemically healthy Caucasians from Russia. The CDR3 sequence is 11 residues long. Germline V lookup: CDR1 DFQATT, CDR2 SNEGSKA (reference sequence). It was with a sample-barcoded 5' primer and a J-beta primer mix that a second PCR of roughly 6 to 11 cycles was run. Every single cDNA molecule received a tag from a template-switch adaptor with 12 random nucleotides. TCRdb analysed the 5' RACE reads with MiXCR anew, one entry per CDR3 protein. Counted here are fewer than 900,000 distinct CDR3 sequences, around 46% occurring once; the ten biggest clones make up roughly 19%.

The chain carries TRBV20-1 and TRBJ2-1; TRBD2 might be the D (5 bases). The source is a woman aged 60-70 years in good health. Input material: blood. The DNA of the CDR3 is TGCAGTACTAGGGACTACAATGAGCAGTTCTTC. Translation: CSTRDYNEQFF.